The 16 T cell receptor beta chains given below trace back to one sample, sequenced in a study of T cells after yellow fever vaccination. TCRdb used MiXCR to reprocess the 5' RACE reads, holding one entry per CDR3 protein. The data hold 250,000 to 400,000 distinct CDR3 sequences, with over 4% observed a single time. The specimen comprised PBMCs, sampled 5 days after the yellow fever booster vaccination. The receptors here all came from a man between 18 and 35 years old who received the YFV17D yellow fever vaccine.

V is TRBV5-1 and J is TRBJ1-2; 10 nucleotides align to TRBD1. This CDR3 is 15 amino acids long. With 0 bases clipped from V and 7 bases from J, the junction kept 6 bases outside the gene matches. CDR1 is SGHRS and CDR2 is YFSETQ in the germline V gene. The CDR3 nucleotides are TGCGCCAGCAGCTTGGGGGACAGGGGAATCGGTGGCTACACCTTC. Protein sequence: CASSLGDRGIGGYTF.

This clonotype has only a few counts. This rearrangement joins TRBV4-2 to TRBJ2-5, with 9 bases matching TRBD1. The germline gives CDR1 LGHNA, CDR2 YNFKEQ. The CDR3 spans 17 residues. V gave up 1 base and J gave up 5 bases; unmatched junction bases: 11. CDR3 loop: CASSQVSAQGAGETQYF. CDR3 bases: TGTGCCAGCAGCCAAGTTTCGGCACAGGGGGCTGGGGAGACCCAGTACTTC.

This clonotype has a handful of counts. The chain links TRBV6-6 to TRBJ1-5; 10 nucleotides line up with TRBD1. The V gene's germline CDR1 is MNHNY and CDR2 SVGAGI (reference sequence). The trim removed 0 bases at V and 3 bases at J, leaving 2 bases unmatched. CDR3 length equals 16 residues. This CDR3 reads CASSYSGQGFNQPQHF. The CDR3 region has the DNA TGTGCCAGCAGTTACTCGGGACAGGGGTTCAATCAGCCCCAGCATTTT.

This clonotype has ten or more counts. The chain employs TRBV5-5 and TRBJ2-3, with D perhaps matching TRBD1 (5 bases). The germline CDR1 and CDR2 sequences are SGHKS and YYEKEE (reference sequence). The CDR3 totals 12 residues. Trimming took 4 bases from V and 6 from J, leaving 9 bases between them. The DNA for the CDR3 is TGTGCCAGCAGCAACAGGTCCGATACGCAGTATTTT. Translating it yields CASSNRSDTQYF. The variable domain in full, with the rest retrieved from reference TRBV5-5 and TRBJ2-3, is DAGVTQSPTHLIKTRGQQVTLRCSPISGHKSVSWYQQVLGQGPQFIFQYYEKEERGRGNFPDRFSARQFPNYSSELNVNALLLGDSALYLCASSNRSDTQYFGPGTRLTVL.

This clonotype came up many times. V usage is TRBV5-1 and J usage is TRBJ2-1; 9 positions match TRBD1. Trimming at V came to 7 bases and at J to 2 bases, leaving 1 base not matched to a gene. The germline V gene has CDR1 SGHRS and CDR2 YFSETQ. The length of the CDR3 is 13 residues. In nucleotides, the CDR3 is TGCGCCAGCGGGACAGGGACCTACAATGAGCAGTTCTTC. As protein: CASGTGTYNEQFF.

In this sample, this clonotype turned up many times. This chain links TRBV29-1 with TRBJ2-5; D is uncertain. Germline V CDR1 and CDR2: SQVTM, ANQGSEA. This CDR3 has 12 residues. V was pared by 3 bases and J by 5 bases, with 10 bases between. The CDR3 region has the DNA TGCAGCGTTGATTGGTCATGGGAGACCCAGTACTTC. It encodes CSVDWSWETQYF.

This clonotype has at least ten counts. V is TRBV9 and J is TRBJ2-3, with 8 bases matching TRBD2. The germline gives CDR1 SGDLS, CDR2 YYNGEE. The CDR3 runs to 14 residues. V lost 1 base, J lost 3 bases, and 1 base stayed unmatched. CDR3 sequence reads: CASSVTSGTDTQYF. CDR3 nucleotides: TGTGCCAGCAGCGTAACTAGCGGAACAGATACGCAGTATTTT. The whole variable domain, filled in from reference TRBV9 and TRBJ2-3, reads DSGVTQTPKHLITATGQRVTLRCSPRSGDLSVYWYQQSLDQGLQFLIQYYNGEERAKGNILERFSAQQFPDLHSELNLSSLELGDSALYFCASSVTSGTDTQYFGPGTRLTVL.

This clonotype was counted many times. V gene TRBV20-1 combines with J gene TRBJ2-2; TRBD2 agrees at 9 bases. The germline gives CDR1 DFQATT, CDR2 SNEGSKA (reference sequence). After removal of 5 bases from V and 6 bases from J, the junction contained 7 bases not matched to a gene. CDR3 length equals 14 residues. In DNA form, the CDR3 reads TGCAGTGCTTTTTTTGGCGGGGGGGCCGGGGAGCTGTTTTTT. Protein product: CSAFFGGGAGELFF.

This clonotype was detected only a few times. The CDR3 sequence is CASSRALAGRNEQYF. The CDR3 nucleotides read TGTGCCAGCAGTAGGGCCCTAGCGGGGAGGAACGAGCAGTACTTC. V and J are TRBV6-2 or TRBV6-3 and TRBJ2-7; TRBD2 aligns across 9 bases. CDR3 size: 15 residues. V dropped 5 bases and J dropped 5; count of bases not matched to a gene: 10. Germline V gene data show CDR1 as MNHEY and CDR2 as SVGEGT.

This clonotype was recorded many times. The CDR3 spells CASSFPITDTQYF. Here the CDR3 DNA reads TGTGCCAGCAGCTTTCCGATCACAGATACGCAGTATTTT. The chain links TRBV5-4 to TRBJ2-3; D gene uncertain. The CDR3 length is 13 residues. V shed 2 bases and J shed 2 bases, with 6 bases lying between them. CDR1 SGHNT and CDR2 YYREEE come from the germline V gene (reference sequence). The variable domain in full, with the rest retrieved from reference TRBV5-4 and TRBJ2-3, is ETGVTQSPTHLIKTRGQQVTLRCSSQSGHNTVSWYQQALGQGPQFIFQYYREEENGRGNFPPRFSGLQFPNYSSELNVNALELDDSALYLCASSFPITDTQYFGPGTRLTVL.

This clonotype appeared a few times. This chain uses TRBV5-6 with TRBJ1-2; 7 bases are shared with TRBD1. CDR1 and CDR2 (germline): SGHDT, YYEEEE. Trimming cost V 4 bases and J 6 bases; bases outside gene matches: 6. The CDR3 spans 13 residues. As DNA, the CDR3 is TGTGCCAGCAGCCCCCAGACAGGGAATGGCTACACCTTC. Amino acids: CASSPQTGNGYTF.

A few counts support this clonotype. The J gene is TRBJ2-7, the V gene TRBV12-3 or TRBV12-4, with D possibly being TRBD2 (5 bases). V was pared by 6 bases and J by 2 bases, with 11 bases between. This CDR3 spans 13 amino acids. The CDR3 protein is CASRVWGAYEQYF. CDR3 nucleotide sequence: TGTGCCAGCAGAGTTTGGGGAGCCTACGAGCAGTACTTC.

This clonotype has ten or more counts. This chain uses TRBV10-3 with TRBJ1-4; D is uncertain. The CDR3 contains 13 residues. The V gene lost 6 bases and the J gene lost 8 bases, with 13 bases spanning the gap. Germline-derived CDR1 and CDR2 are ENHRY and SYGVKD. CDR3 in DNA: TGTGCCATCAGGCCGGGAACGGGGGAAAAACTGTTTTTT. This codes for CAIRPGTGEKLFF.

This clonotype was counted at least ten times. The chain is built from TRBV7-9 and TRBJ2-7; D may be TRBD1 (6 bases). Germline lookup yields CDR1 SEHNR and CDR2 FQNEAQ (reference sequence). The CDR3 length is 15 residues. V was clipped by 3 bases and J by 5 bases, with 17 bases between them. CDR3 region: CASSLGQGTQDEQYF. CDR3 DNA: TGTGCCAGCAGCTTGGGTCAGGGGACGCAGGACGAGCAGTACTTC. Looking up the rest from reference TRBV7-9 and TRBJ2-7 gives the full variable domain: DTGVSQNPRHKITKRGQNVTFRCDPISEHNRLYWYRQTLGQGPEFLTYFQNEAQLEKSRLLSDRFSAERPKGSFSTLEIQRTEQGDSAMYLCASSLGQGTQDEQYFGPGTRLTVT.

This clonotype was counted between two and nine times. V and J are TRBV4-1 and TRBJ2-7, with a possible D match to TRBD2 (5 bases). This CDR3 spans 15 amino acids. The germline V and J ends were trimmed by 4 bases and 3 bases, with 16 bases remaining between them. The germline CDR1 and CDR2 sequences are MGHRA and YSYEKL. CDR3 in DNA: TGCGCCAGCAGCCCCACGCCCCGGGGTAACTACGAGCAGTACGTC. Its translation is CASSPTPRGNYEQYV.

This clonotype was counted ten times or more. The chain links TRBV20-1 to TRBJ2-5; 7 bases align to TRBD2. CDR3 length: 14 residues. Germline V lookup: CDR1 DFQATT, CDR2 SNEGSKA (reference sequence). Trimming took 5 bases from V and 3 from J; bases not matched to a gene: 9. CDR3 DNA: TGCAGTGCTTCCTCGGCGGGGGTAGAAGAGACCCAGTACTTC. Its translation: CSASSAGVEETQYF.